This T cell receptor (beta chain) derives from a study of long-term antiretroviral therapy in people with HIV. About the research overall: By about a decade, the earliest samples predate the 2015 immediate-ART recommendation. General study results and limits: Diversity rose after ART but stayed below transplant donor controls. Dominating the repertoire at all time points were the clones that expanded before ART.

The sample holds a few counts of this clone. Its antigen is unidentified. Germline V gives CDR1 SGHNT, CDR2 YENEEA. Trimming removed 5 bases from V and 2 bases from J, with 19 bases in between. This CDR3 region has 16 residues. A v3.0 immunoSEQ assay was performed at survey level. Clones were sequenced by immunoSEQ multiplex PCR, and TCRdb holds only the in-frame ones, with some missing. Altogether 20,000 to 25,000 clones are present, about four fifths being singletons, with the ten largest covering about 5.6%. The sequence derives from a woman aged 25-40 years with HIV. Material: unsorted PBMCs, obtained 0.2 years after starting antiretroviral therapy. The rearrangement joins TRBV11-3 to TRBJ2-7; D may be TRBD1 (6 bases). CDR3 in DNA: TGTGCCAGCAGCCCTACAAAAGGACAGTTCCCCTACGAGCAGTACTTC. Translating gives CASSPTKGQFPYEQYF.